These 3 T cell receptor beta chains originate from one sample sequenced in a study of shared clonotypes between healthy human individuals. Sequencing used immunoSEQ multiplex PCR; TCRdb keeps in-frame clones, though not all of them. This sample has 2.3 million or so clones, with over 85% found just once. Input material: naive CD4+ T cells from PBMCs. Noted subset: CD45RA+ positively selected. Receptor source: a man younger than 35 in good health. Some clones in this sample may be carry-over from other donors' samples.

The chain couples TRBV5-5 to TRBJ1-1, with TRBD1 as a possible D gene (6 bases). The CDR3 runs 15 residues. CDR1 is SGHKS and CDR2 is YYEKEE in the germline V gene (reference sequence). Trimming took 4 bases from V and 1 from J, leaving 14 bases between them. Written as DNA, the CDR3 is TGTGCCAGCAGCCGGAGTTGGGGGGCGAACACTGAAGCTTTCTTT. Residues: CASSRSWGANTEAFF.

This clone was seen only a few times. Other DNA sequences in this specimen translate into the identical CDR3. The chain recombines TRBV7-2 with TRBJ1-2; 7 bases agree with TRBD1. Germline CDR1 and CDR2: SGHTA and FQGNSA. Unmatched junction bases numbered 4, after V lost 5 bases and J lost 4 bases. This CDR3 has 13 residues. CDR3 amino acids: CASSLDRSYGYTF. The DNA for the CDR3 is TGTGCCAGCAGCCTGGACAGGAGCTATGGCTACACCTTC.

V is TRBV6-5 and J is TRBJ1-2; no reliable D call. The CDR3 contains 15 residues. The germline V gene encodes CDR1 MNHEY and CDR2 SVGAGI. V was cut by 0 bases and J by 8 bases, with 16 bases left in between. CDR3 in amino acids: CASSYSSGSSRGYTF. As DNA, the CDR3 is TGTGCCAGCAGTTACTCGAGTGGGTCGTCTAGGGGCTACACCTTC.